This note documents a single T cell receptor beta chain sequence. Antigen unknown. The entry originates in a study of CD8 T cells in ankylosing spondylitis. Study findings and constraints: Eight or nine highly homologous variants made up a TCR beta motif that seemed to typify ankylosing spondylitis blood.

Generation of TCR beta libraries employed quantitative 5'-RACE incorporating molecular barcodes. TCRdb reprocessed the 5' RACE reads via MiXCR and lists one record per CDR3 protein. Here the sample spans some 800,000 distinct CDR3 sequences, over 9.5% being singletons. This CDR3 comprises 12 residues. Trimming pared 5 bases from V and 5 bases from J, leaving 10 bases between. The V gene's germline CDR1 is DFQATT and CDR2 SNEGSKA (reference sequence). The TCR sequence derives from a male donor with ankylosing spondylitis. The rearrangement joins TRBV20-1 to TRBJ1-5, with D possibly being TRBD1 (5 bases). The sample comprised blood, either unsorted or a sorted T cell fraction (not recorded which). CDR3 DNA: TGCAGTGCTGAGAGAGGGGATCAGCCCCAGCATTTT. Amino acids: CSAERGDQPQHF.